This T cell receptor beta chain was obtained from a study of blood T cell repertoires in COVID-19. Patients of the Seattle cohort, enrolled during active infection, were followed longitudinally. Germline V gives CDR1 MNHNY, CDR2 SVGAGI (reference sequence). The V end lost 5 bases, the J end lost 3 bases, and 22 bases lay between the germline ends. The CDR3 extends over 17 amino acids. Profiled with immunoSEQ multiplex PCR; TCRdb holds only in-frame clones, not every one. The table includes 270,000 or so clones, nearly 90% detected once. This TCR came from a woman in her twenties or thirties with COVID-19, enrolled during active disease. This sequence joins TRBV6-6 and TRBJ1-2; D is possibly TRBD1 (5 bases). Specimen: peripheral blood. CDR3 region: CASSLTPYTPGDYGYTF. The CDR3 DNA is TGTGCCAGCAGTCTCACGCCGTACACCCCGGGGGACTATGGCTACACCTTC.